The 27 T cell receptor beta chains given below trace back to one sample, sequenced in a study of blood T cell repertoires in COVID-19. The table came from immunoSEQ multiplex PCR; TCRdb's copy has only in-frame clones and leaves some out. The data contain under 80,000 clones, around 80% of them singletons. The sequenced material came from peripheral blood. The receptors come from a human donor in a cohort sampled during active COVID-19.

CDR3 sequence reads: CASSRDTGEQYF. The CDR3 region has the DNA TGTGCCAGCTCACGTGACACTGGCGAGCAGTACTTC. The chain combines TRBV18 with TRBJ2-7; no definite D call. The germline V and J ends were trimmed by 4 bases and 6 bases, with 10 bases remaining between them. The CDR3 sequence is 12 residues long. Looked up from germline, CDR1 is KGHSH and CDR2 is LQKENI.

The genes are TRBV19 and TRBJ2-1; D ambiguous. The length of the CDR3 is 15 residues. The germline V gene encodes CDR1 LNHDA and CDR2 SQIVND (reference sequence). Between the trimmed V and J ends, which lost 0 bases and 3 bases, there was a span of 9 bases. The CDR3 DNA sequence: TGTGCCAGTAGTATAGATGACGGCGGCTACAATGAGCAGTTCTTC. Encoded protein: CASSIDDGGYNEQFF.

CDR3 residues: CASSFFNSGTQYEQYF. CDR3 nucleotide sequence: TGTGCCAGCAGTTTCTTTAACTCGGGAACGCAGTACGAGCAGTACTTC. The chain couples TRBV27 to TRBJ2-7; possible D gene TRBD2, 5 bases. Germline V gives CDR1 MNHEY, CDR2 SMNVEV (reference sequence). With 3 bases removed from V and 4 bases from J, the gap between germline ends came to 19 bases. The CDR3 has 16 residues.

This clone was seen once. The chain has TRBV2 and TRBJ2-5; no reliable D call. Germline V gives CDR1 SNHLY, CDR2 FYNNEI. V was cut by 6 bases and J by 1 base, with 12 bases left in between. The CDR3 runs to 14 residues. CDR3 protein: CASSDRLSQETQYF. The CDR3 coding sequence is TGTGCCAGCAGCGATAGATTAAGCCAAGAGACCCAGTACTTC.

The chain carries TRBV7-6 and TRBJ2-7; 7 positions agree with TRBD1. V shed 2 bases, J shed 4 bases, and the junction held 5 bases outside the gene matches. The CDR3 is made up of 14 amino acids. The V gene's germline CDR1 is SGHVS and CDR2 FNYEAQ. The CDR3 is CASSLRQGEYEQYF. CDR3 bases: TGTGCCAGCAGCTTAAGGCAGGGGGAGTACGAGCAGTACTTC.

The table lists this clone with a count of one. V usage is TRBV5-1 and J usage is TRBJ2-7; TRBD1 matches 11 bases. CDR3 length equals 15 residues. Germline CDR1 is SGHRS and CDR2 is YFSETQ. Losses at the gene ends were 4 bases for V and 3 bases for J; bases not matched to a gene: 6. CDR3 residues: CASSTGQGVDYEQYF. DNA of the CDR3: TGCGCCAGCAGCACGGGACAGGGGGTCGACTACGAGCAGTACTTC. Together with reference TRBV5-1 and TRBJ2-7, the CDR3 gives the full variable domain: KAGVTQTPRYLIKTRGQQVTLSCSPISGHRSVSWYQQTPGQGLQFLFEYFSETQRNKGNFPGRFSGRQFSNSRSEMNVSTLELGDSALYLCASSTGQGVDYEQYFGPGTRLTVT.

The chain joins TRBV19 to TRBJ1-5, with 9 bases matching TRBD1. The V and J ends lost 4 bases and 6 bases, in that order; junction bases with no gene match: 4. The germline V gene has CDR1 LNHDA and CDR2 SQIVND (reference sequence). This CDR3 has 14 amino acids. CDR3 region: CASSTTGGFQPQHF. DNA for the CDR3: TGTGCCAGTAGTACCACAGGGGGCTTTCAGCCCCAGCATTTT.

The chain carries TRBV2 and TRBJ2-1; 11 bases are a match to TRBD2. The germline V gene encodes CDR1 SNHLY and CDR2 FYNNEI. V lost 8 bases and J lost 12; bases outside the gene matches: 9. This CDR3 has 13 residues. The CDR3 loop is CASAPSGRIVQFF. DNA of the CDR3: TGTGCCAGCGCTCCTAGCGGGAGGATAGTGCAGTTCTTC.

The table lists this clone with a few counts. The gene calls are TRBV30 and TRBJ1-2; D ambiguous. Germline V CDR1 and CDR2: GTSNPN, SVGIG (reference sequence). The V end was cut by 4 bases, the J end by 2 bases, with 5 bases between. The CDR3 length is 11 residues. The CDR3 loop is CAWTVNYGYTF. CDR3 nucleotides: TGTGCCTGGACAGTAAACTATGGCTACACCTTC.

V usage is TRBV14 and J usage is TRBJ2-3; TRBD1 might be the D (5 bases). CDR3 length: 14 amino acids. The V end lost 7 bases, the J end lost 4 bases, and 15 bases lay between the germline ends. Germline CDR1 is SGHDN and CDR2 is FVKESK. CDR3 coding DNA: TGTGCCAGCAAGCCGGGCTGGGGCCCAGATACGCAGTATTTT. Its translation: CASKPGWGPDTQYF.

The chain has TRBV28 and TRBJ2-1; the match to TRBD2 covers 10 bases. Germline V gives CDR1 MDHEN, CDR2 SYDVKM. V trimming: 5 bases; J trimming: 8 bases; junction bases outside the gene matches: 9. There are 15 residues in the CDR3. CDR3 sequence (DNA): TGTGCCAGCAGTCCTCAGCGGGAGGGCTTCGATGAGCAGTTCTTC. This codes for CASSPQREGFDEQFF.

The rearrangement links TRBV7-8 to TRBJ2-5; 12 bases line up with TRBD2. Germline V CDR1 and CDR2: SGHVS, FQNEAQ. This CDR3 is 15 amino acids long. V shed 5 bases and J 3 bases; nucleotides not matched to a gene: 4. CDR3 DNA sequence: TGTGCCAGCAGCGAGACTAGCGGGAGTAAAGAGACCCAGTACTTC. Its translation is CASSETSGSKETQYF. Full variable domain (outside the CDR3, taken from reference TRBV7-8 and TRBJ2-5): GAGVSQSPRYKVAKRGQDVALRCDPISGHVSLFWYQQALGQGPEFLTYFQNEAQLDKSGLPSDRFFAERPEGSVSTLKIQRTQQEDSAVYLCASSETSGSKETQYFGPGTRLLVL.

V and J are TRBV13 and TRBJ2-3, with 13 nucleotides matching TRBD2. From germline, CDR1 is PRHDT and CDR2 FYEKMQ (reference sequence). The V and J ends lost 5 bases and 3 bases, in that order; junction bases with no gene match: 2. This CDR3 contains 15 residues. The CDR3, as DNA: TGTGCCAGCAGCAAGACTAGCGGGAGGACAGATACGCAGTATTTT. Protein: CASSKTSGRTDTQYF.

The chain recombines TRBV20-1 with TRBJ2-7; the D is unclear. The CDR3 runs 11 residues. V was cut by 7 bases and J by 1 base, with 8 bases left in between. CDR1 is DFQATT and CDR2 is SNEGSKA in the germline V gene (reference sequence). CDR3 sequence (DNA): TGCAGTGGACAACGGTCCTACGAGCAGTACTTC. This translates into CSGQRSYEQYF.

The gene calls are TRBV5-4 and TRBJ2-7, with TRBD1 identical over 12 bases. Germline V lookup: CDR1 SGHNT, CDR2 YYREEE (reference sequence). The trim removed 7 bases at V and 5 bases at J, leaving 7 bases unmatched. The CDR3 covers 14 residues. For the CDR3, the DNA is TGTGCCAGCTCGGGGACAGGGGGCTTGAACGAGCAGTACTTC. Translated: CASSGTGGLNEQYF.

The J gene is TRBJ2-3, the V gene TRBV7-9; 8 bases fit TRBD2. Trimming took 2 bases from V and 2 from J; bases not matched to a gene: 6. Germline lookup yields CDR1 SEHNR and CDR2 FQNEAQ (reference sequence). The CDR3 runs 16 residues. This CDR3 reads CASSLQGGRNTDTQYF. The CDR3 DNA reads TGTGCCAGCAGCTTACAGGGCGGGAGGAACACAGATACGCAGTATTTT.

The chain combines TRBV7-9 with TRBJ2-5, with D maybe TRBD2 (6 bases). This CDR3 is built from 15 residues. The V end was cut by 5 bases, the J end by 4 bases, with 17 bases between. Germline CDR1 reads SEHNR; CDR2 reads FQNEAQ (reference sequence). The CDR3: CASSPRAGYGETQYF. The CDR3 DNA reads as TGTGCCAGCAGCCCTCGGGCGGGATACGGAGAGACCCAGTACTTC.

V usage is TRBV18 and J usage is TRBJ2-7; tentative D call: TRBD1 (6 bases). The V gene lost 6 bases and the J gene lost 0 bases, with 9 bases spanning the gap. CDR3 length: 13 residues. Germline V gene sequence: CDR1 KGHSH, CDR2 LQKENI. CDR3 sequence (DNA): TGTGCCAGCTCGCGGACAGACTCCTACGAGCAGTACTTC. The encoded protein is CASSRTDSYEQYF.

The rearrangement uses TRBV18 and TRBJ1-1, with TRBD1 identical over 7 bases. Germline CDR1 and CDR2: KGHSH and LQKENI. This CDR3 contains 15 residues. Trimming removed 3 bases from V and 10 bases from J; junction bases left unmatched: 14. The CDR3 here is CASSPPEGALSGAFF. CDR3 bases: TGTGCCAGCTCACCGCCCGAGGGGGCCCTCTCGGGAGCTTTCTTT.

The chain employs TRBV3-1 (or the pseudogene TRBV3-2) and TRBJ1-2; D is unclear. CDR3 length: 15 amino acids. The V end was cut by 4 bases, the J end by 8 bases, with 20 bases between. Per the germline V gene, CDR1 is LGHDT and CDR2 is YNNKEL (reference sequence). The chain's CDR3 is CASSPERVALLGYTF. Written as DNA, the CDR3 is TGTGCCAGCAGCCCCGAGCGGGTTGCGCTGTTGGGCTACACCTTC.

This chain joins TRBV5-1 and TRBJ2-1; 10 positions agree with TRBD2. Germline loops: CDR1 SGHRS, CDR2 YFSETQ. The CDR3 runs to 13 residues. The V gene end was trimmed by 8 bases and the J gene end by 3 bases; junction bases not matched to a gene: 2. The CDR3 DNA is TGCGCCAGTTGGACTAGCGGCTACAATGAGCAGTTCTTC. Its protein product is CASWTSGYNEQFF.

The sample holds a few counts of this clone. CDR3: CASSQVLQGGSRDEQYF. The CDR3, as DNA: TGTGCCAGCAGCCAAGTTTTACAGGGTGGGAGTAGGGACGAGCAGTACTTC. The rearrangement uses TRBV14 and TRBJ2-7; tentative D call: TRBD1 (6 bases). Germline values: CDR1 SGHDN, CDR2 FVKESK. The length of the CDR3 is 17 residues. V was clipped by 1 base and J by 5 bases, with 21 bases between them.

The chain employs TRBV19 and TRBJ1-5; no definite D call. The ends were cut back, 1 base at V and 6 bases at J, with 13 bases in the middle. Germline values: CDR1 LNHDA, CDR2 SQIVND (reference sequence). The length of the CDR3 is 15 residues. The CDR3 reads CASSIAGGSGQPQHF. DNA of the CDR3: TGTGCCAGTAGTATAGCCGGAGGTTCTGGTCAGCCCCAGCATTTT.

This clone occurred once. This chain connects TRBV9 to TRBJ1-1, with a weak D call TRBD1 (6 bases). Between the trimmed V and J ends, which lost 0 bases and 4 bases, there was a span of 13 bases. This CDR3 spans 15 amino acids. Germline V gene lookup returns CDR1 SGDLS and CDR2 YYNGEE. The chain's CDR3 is CASSVVVGGATEAFF. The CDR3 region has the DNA TGTGCCAGCAGCGTAGTGGTAGGGGGGGCCACTGAAGCTTTCTTT.

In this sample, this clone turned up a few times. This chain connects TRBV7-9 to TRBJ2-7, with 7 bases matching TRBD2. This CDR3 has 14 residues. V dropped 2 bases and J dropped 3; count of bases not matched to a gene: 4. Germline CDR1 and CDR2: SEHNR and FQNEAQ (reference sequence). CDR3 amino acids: CASSLLWEGYEQYF. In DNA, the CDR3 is TGTGCCAGCAGCTTACTCTGGGAGGGCTACGAGCAGTACTTC.

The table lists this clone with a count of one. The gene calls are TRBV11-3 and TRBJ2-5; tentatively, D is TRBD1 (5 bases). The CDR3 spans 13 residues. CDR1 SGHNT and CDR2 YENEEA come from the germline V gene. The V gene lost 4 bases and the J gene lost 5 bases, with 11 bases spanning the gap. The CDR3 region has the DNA TGTGCCAGCAGCTGGCCCAGGGTGGAGACCCAGTACTTC. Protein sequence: CASSWPRVETQYF.

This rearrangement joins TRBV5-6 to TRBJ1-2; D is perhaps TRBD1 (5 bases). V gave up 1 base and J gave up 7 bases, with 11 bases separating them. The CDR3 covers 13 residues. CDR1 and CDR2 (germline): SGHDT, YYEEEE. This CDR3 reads CASSLTQGFGYTF. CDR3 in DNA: TGTGCCAGCAGCTTGACCCAGGGTTTTGGCTACACCTTC. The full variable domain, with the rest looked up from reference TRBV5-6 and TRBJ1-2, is DAGVTQSPTHLIKTRGQQVTLRCSPKSGHDTVSWYQQALGQGPQFIFQYYEEEERQRGNFPDRFSGHQFPNYSSELNVNALLLGDSALYLCASSLTQGFGYTFGSGTRLTVV.